These 24 T cell receptor beta chains were sequenced from one sample in a study of blood T cell repertoires in COVID-19. The repertoire was sequenced with immunoSEQ multiplex PCR; TCRdb's copy has only in-frame clones and lacks some. The repertoire holds 350,000 to 450,000 clones, with more than 80% as singletons. Sequenced sample: PBMCs or T cells enriched from blood (not recorded which). The receptors stem from a man aged 25-45 years who had recovered from COVID-19.

The rearrangement links TRBV28 to TRBJ1-5; 8 bases match TRBD1. V was clipped by 2 bases and J by 0 bases; unmatched bases: 3. Germline CDR1 reads MDHEN; CDR2 reads SYDVKM. This CDR3 is built from 16 residues. CDR3 bases: TGTGCCAGCAGTTTACCACAGGGGGTTAGCAATCAGCCCCAGCATTTT. It specifies CASSLPQGVSNQPQHF.

The chain links TRBV14 to TRBJ2-3, with D possibly TRBD1 on 7 matching bases. This CDR3 is built from 16 residues. Germline CDR1 is SGHDN and CDR2 is FVKESK. The V and J ends lost 1 base and 7 bases respectively, with 18 bases between them. The CDR3 loop is CASSQGDSRGSYTQYF. As DNA, the CDR3 is TGTGCCAGCAGCCAAGGGGACAGCCGGGGGTCCTATACGCAGTATTTT.

The gene calls are TRBV27 and TRBJ2-2; weak D call: TRBD2 (6 bases). Between the trimmed V and J ends, which lost 5 bases and 4 bases, there was a span of 20 bases. Germline V gives CDR1 MNHEY, CDR2 SMNVEV (reference sequence). CDR3 length equals 17 residues. In DNA, the CDR3 is TGTGCCAGCAGTCCCGAGCGGGCCCAATCTTTCACCGGGGAGCTGTTTTTT. It yields the protein CASSPERAQSFTGELFF.

This sequence joins TRBV18 and TRBJ1-1; TRBD1 might be the D (6 bases). The CDR3 runs 13 residues. Trimming shortened V by 6 bases and J by 6 bases, and 14 bases separated the two germline ends. Germline CDR1 reads KGHSH; CDR2 reads LQKENI. CDR3: CASSQSGGSEAFF. CDR3 sequence (DNA): TGTGCCAGCTCGCAATCGGGGGGCTCTGAAGCTTTCTTT.

The rearrangement links TRBV28 to TRBJ1-1, with 7 bases that match TRBD1. Unmatched junction bases numbered 1, after V lost 2 bases and J lost 7 bases. This CDR3 is 12 amino acids long. The V gene's germline CDR1 is MDHEN and CDR2 SYDVKM. In DNA form, the CDR3 reads TGTGCCAGCAGTTTAGGACAGGTTGAAGCTTTCTTT. It is translated as CASSLGQVEAFF.

The V gene is TRBV24-1, the J gene TRBJ2-5; TRBD1 agrees at 8 bases. V lost 3 bases to trimming and J lost 5 bases; unmatched junction nucleotides: 10. Germline V lookup: CDR1 KGHDR, CDR2 SFDVKD. The CDR3 is 16 amino acids. The CDR3 loop reads CATSDTTTGAGETQYF. The CDR3, as DNA: TGTGCCACCAGTGATACTACGACAGGGGCGGGGGAGACCCAGTACTTC.

V is TRBV29-1 and J is TRBJ2-7; 10 bases line up with TRBD1. The CDR3 consists of 15 residues. CDR1 is SQVTM, CDR2 ANQGSEA, per germline. The V gene end was trimmed by 0 bases and the J gene end by 0 bases; junction bases not matched to a gene: 2. This CDR3 is CSVEDRDRGSYEQYF. For the CDR3, the DNA is TGCAGCGTTGAAGACCGGGACAGGGGCTCCTACGAGCAGTACTTC.

The rearrangement joins TRBV5-1 to TRBJ1-2; 8 bases fit TRBD1. The CDR3 spans 13 residues. CDR1 SGHRS and CDR2 YFSETQ come from the germline V gene. With V trimmed by 4 bases and J by 8 bases, 7 bases remained unmatched. CDR3 protein: CASSTGTGPGYTF. Here the CDR3 DNA reads TGCGCCAGCAGCACCGGGACAGGCCCGGGCTACACCTTC.

This clone occurred once. The chain recombines TRBV2 with TRBJ1-2; 7 bases are shared with TRBD1. J gave up 4 bases and V 10 bases, and 9 bases lay outside the gene matches. This CDR3 contains 13 residues. Germline CDR1 reads SNHLY; CDR2 reads FYNNEI. CDR3 sequence reads: CATSPQGSYGYTF. The CDR3 region has the DNA TGTGCCACTAGCCCACAGGGGTCCTATGGCTACACCTTC.

The J gene is TRBJ2-7, the V gene TRBV5-5; D is ambiguous. The V end lost 4 bases, the J end lost 2 bases, and 13 bases lay between the germline ends. The CDR3 runs 14 residues. Germline V gene sequence: CDR1 SGHKS, CDR2 YYEKEE (reference sequence). CDR3 sequence: CASSLTRQTYEQYF. The CDR3 DNA sequence: TGTGCCAGCAGCCTCACCAGGCAGACCTACGAGCAGTACTTC.

In this sample, this clone turned up once. V gene TRBV11-2 combines with J gene TRBJ1-1, with D possibly TRBD1 on 5 matching bases. The CDR3 covers 16 residues. The ends were cut back, 1 base at V and 3 bases at J, with 15 bases in the middle. CDR1 and CDR2 from the germline V gene are SGHAT and FQNNGV. CDR3 region: CASSLVAGGTYTEAFF. The CDR3 bases are TGTGCCAGCAGCTTAGTAGCGGGGGGGACGTACACTGAAGCTTTCTTT.

The rearrangement links TRBV25-1 to TRBJ1-6; D is perhaps TRBD1 (5 bases). The CDR3 has 15 residues. V shed 6 bases and J shed 1 base, with 10 bases lying between them. Germline lookup yields CDR1 MGHDK and CDR2 SYGVNS. In DNA form, the CDR3 reads TGTGCCAGCAGAGAGACAGCTTCCTATAATTCACCCCTCCACTTT. This gives the protein CASRETASYNSPLHF. The variable domain in full, with the rest retrieved from reference TRBV25-1 and TRBJ1-6, is EADIYQTPRYLVIGTGKKITLECSQTMGHDKMYWYQQDPGMELHLIHYSYGVNSTEKGDLSSESTVSRIRTEHFPLTLESARPSHTSQYLCASRETASYNSPLHFGNGTRLTVT.

With regard to this clone: The junction does not match germline at one end; this may be a read error. Within the sample, other DNA sequences also encode this same CDR3. The J gene is TRBJ1-3, the V gene TRBV9, with 7 bases identical to TRBD1. This CDR3 is 16 amino acids long. The V gene's germline CDR1 is SGDLS and CDR2 YYNGEE. The CDR3 DNA is TGTGCCAGCAGCGCAGGACAGGCAAACTCTGGAAATACCATATATTTT. This translates into CASSAGQANSGNTIYF.

The rearrangement links TRBV29-1 to TRBJ2-7; 11 bases map to TRBD1. Germline lookup yields CDR1 SQVTM and CDR2 ANQGSEA. The length of the CDR3 is 15 residues. The V gene end was trimmed by 1 base and the J gene end by 1 base; junction bases not matched to a gene: 3. CDR3 bases: TGCAGCGTTGAAGCTGGACAGGGGGCTTCCTACGAGCAGTACTTC. Its translation is CSVEAGQGASYEQYF.

This chain connects TRBV29-1 to TRBJ1-2; D might be TRBD1 (5 bases). CDR1 and CDR2 (germline): SQVTM, ANQGSEA. V lost 3 bases and J lost 4, with 18 bases in between. CDR3 length: 15 residues. CDR3 region: CSVDNPGGVLYGYTF. CDR3 in DNA: TGCAGCGTTGACAATCCCGGGGGGGTTCTCTATGGCTACACCTTC.

The genes are TRBV27 and TRBJ2-7, with 7 positions matching TRBD2. In germline, CDR1 is MNHEY, CDR2 SMNVEV (reference sequence). The CDR3 contains 13 residues. Trimming at V came to 3 bases and at J to 6 bases, leaving 5 bases not matched to a gene. The CDR3 region has the DNA TGTGCCAGCAGTTTGTCACTAGCGCTCGAGCAGTACTTC. It codes for CASSLSLALEQYF.

The chain links TRBV7-2 to TRBJ1-5; D remains ambiguous. V shed 0 bases and J shed 3 bases, with 3 bases lying between them. Germline V gene data show CDR1 as SGHTA and CDR2 as FQGNSA. The CDR3 runs 13 residues. The CDR3 DNA is TGTGCCAGCAGCTTAGCATACAATCAGCCCCAGCATTTT. This gives the protein CASSLAYNQPQHF. Full variable domain (missing parts from reference TRBV7-2 and TRBJ1-5): GAGVSQSPSNKVTEKGKDVELRCDPISGHTALYWYRQSLGQGLEFLIYFQGNSAPDKSGLPSDRFSAERTGGSVSTLTIQRTQQEDSAVYLCASSLAYNQPQHFGDGTRLSIL.

V is TRBV20-1 and J is TRBJ1-3; D may be TRBD1 (5 bases). The V end lost 3 bases, the J end lost 6 bases, and 12 bases lay between the germline ends. The CDR3 sequence is 13 residues long. Looked up from germline, CDR1 is DFQATT and CDR2 is SNEGSKA (reference sequence). The CDR3 is CSASFRDENTIYF. CDR3 nucleotide sequence: TGCAGTGCTAGTTTCAGGGATGAAAACACCATATATTTT.

The chain couples TRBV7-3 to TRBJ2-1, with TRBD2 matching over 8 bases. CDR3 length: 16 amino acids. V lost 5 bases, J lost 2 bases, and 8 bases stayed unmatched. Germline V gene lookup returns CDR1 SGHTA and CDR2 FQGTGA. The CDR3 nucleotides are TGTGCCAGCAGCGTTTCCGGGACTAGAGCCTACAATGAGCAGTTCTTC. Its protein is CASSVSGTRAYNEQFF.

The chain couples TRBV6-5 to TRBJ2-5; D is possibly TRBD1 (5 bases). This CDR3 comprises 13 residues. V lost 2 bases and J lost 1, with 5 bases in between. From germline, CDR1 is MNHEY and CDR2 SVGAGI. CDR3 in DNA: TGTGCCAGCAGTTACCAGGGCCAAGAGACCCAGTACTTC. Its translation: CASSYQGQETQYF.

The V and J genes are TRBV5-1 and TRBJ2-1; 15 bases fit TRBD2. Germline CDR1 reads SGHRS; CDR2 reads YFSETQ. The CDR3 is 18 residues long. Unmatched junction bases numbered 6, after V lost 4 bases and J lost 1 base. The DNA of the CDR3 is TGCGCCAGCAGCCCGAGGGGACTAGCGGGAGGATCCTACAATGAGCAGTTCTTC. Translated: CASSPRGLAGGSYNEQFF. Filled out from reference TRBV5-1 and TRBJ2-1, the complete variable domain reads KAGVTQTPRYLIKTRGQQVTLSCSPISGHRSVSWYQQTPGQGLQFLFEYFSETQRNKGNFPGRFSGRQFSNSRSEMNVSTLELGDSALYLCASSPRGLAGGSYNEQFFGPGTRLTVL.

This chain connects TRBV5-1 to TRBJ2-1; D remains unclear. V lost 0 bases and J lost 5, with 9 bases in between. Germline V gene lookup returns CDR1 SGHRS and CDR2 YFSETQ. The length of the CDR3 is 14 residues. In DNA, the CDR3 is TGCGCCAGCAGCTTGGGTCTGGAGCACAATGAGCAGTTCTTC. It is translated as CASSLGLEHNEQFF. Full variable domain (remainder filled in from reference TRBV5-1 and TRBJ2-1): KAGVTQTPRYLIKTRGQQVTLSCSPISGHRSVSWYQQTPGQGLQFLFEYFSETQRNKGNFPGRFSGRQFSNSRSEMNVSTLELGDSALYLCASSLGLEHNEQFFGPGTRLTVL.

The rearrangement links TRBV20-1 to TRBJ1-5; no definite D call. Trimming left V 3 bases short and J 11 bases short, with 11 bases between. CDR3 length equals 11 residues. Germline CDR1 DFQATT, CDR2 SNEGSKA (reference sequence). The DNA of the CDR3 is TGCAGTGCTAGGAGTGGAGGAGCCCAGCATTTT. As protein: CSARSGGAQHF.

The rearrangement uses TRBV30 and TRBJ1-3; D may be TRBD1 (5 bases). The CDR3 sequence is 18 residues long. Germline V CDR1 and CDR2: GTSNPN, SVGIG (reference sequence). V was cut by 3 bases and J by 0 bases, with 21 bases left in between. The CDR3 DNA is TGTGCCTGGAGCGCAAGCTTTAGGGGATTGAGCTCTGGAAACACCATATATTTT. This encodes CAWSASFRGLSSGNTIYF.